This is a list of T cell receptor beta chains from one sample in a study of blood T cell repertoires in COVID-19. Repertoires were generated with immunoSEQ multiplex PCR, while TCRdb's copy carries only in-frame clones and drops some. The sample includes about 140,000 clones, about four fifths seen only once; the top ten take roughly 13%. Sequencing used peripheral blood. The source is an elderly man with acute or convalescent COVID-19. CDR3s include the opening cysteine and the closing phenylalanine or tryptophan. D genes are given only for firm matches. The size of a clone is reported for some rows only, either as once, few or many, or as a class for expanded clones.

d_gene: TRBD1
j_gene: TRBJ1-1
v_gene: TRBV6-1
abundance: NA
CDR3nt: TGTGCCAGCAGTGAGATGGGACAGGGCACAGCTTTCTTT
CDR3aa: CASSEMGQGTAFF

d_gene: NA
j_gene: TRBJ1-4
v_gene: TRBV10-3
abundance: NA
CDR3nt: TGTGCCATCAGGCGACAGGAGAATGAAAAACTGTTTTTT
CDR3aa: CAIRRQENEKLFF

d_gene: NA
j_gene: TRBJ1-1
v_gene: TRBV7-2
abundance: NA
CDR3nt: TGTGCCAGCAGCTTAGAGAGTCTGAGCGCTGAAGCTTTCTTT
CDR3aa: CASSLESLSAEAFF

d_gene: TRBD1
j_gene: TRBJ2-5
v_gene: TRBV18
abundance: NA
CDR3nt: TGTGCCAGCTCACCAAATTTCGTCGGACAGGGTGGTGAGACCCAGTACTTC
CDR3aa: CASSPNFVGQGGETQYF

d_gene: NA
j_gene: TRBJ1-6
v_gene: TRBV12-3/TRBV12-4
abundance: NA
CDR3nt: TGTGCCAGCACGATCGGAGAGGGTTCACCCCTCCACTTT
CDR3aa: CASTIGEGSPLHF

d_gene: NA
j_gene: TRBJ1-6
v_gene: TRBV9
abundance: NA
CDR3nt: TGTGCCAGCAGCCGACAGGATGACTCACCCCTCCACTTT
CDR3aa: CASSRQDDSPLHF

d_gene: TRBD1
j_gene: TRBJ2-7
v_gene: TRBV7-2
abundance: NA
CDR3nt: TGTGCCAGCAGCTTGCATGCGACAGGGGGGATCGAGCAGTACTTC
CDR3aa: CASSLHATGGIEQYF

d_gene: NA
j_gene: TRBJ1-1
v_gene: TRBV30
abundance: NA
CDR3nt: TGTGCCTGGAGTGTTTGGGCTAAGGAAAACACTGAAGCTTTCTTT
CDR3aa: CAWSVWAKENTEAFF

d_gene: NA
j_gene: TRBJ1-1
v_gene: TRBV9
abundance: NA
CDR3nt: TGTGCCAGCAGCCCAACCCCAGGGGCTGAAGCTTTCTTT
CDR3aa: CASSPTPGAEAFF

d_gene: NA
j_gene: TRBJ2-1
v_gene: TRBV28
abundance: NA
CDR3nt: TGTGCCAGCAGAGGTCTAGCCCCTAGCTCCTACAATGAGCAGTTCTTC
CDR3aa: CASRGLAPSSYNEQFF

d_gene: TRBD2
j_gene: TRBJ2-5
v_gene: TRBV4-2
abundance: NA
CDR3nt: TGTGCCAGCAGCCAAGGAGTAGCGGGGGGACAAGAGACCCAGTACTTC
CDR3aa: CASSQGVAGGQETQYF

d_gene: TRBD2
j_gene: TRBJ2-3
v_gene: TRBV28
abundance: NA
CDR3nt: TGTGCCAGCAGTTTTAAAGAACTAGCGGGGGGGCAGGGTTTCACAGATACGCAGTATTTT
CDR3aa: CASSFKELAGGQGFTDTQYF

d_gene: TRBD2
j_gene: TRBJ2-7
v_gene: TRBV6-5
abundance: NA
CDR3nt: TGTGCCAGCACTACAGCGGGGGCCCCCTACGAGCAGTACTTC
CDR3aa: CASTTAGAPYEQYF

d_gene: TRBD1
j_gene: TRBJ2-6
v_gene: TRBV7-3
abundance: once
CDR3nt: TGTGCCAGCAGCGGGGGACAGACACTTGGGGCCAACGTCCTGACTTTC
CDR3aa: CASSGGQTLGANVLTF

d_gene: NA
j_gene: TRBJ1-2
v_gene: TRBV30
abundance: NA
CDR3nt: TGTGCCTGGACCCCGGGACAATATGGCTACACCTTC
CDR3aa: CAWTPGQYGYTF

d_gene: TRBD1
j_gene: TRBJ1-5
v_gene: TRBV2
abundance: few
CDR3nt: TGTGCCAGCACCCGACAGGGGAGCAGCAATCAGCCCCAGCATTTT
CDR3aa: CASTRQGSSNQPQHF

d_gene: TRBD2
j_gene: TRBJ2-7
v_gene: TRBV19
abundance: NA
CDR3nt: TGTGCCAGTAGTATAGGAGGCGGGAGTTGGGAATACGAGCAGTACTTC
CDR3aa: CASSIGGGSWEYEQYF

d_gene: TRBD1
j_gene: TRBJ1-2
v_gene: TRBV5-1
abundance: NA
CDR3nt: TGCGCCAGCAGCTTCCGGGACAGGGACTCTTACACCTTC
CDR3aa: CASSFRDRDSYTF

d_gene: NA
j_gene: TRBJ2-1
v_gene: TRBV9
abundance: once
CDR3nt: TGTGCCAGCAGCCTAGACGTAGCGGCCTCCTACAATGAGCAGTTCTTC
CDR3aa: CASSLDVAASYNEQFF

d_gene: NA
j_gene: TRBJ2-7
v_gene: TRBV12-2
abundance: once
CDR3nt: TGTGCAAGTCGCCGTTCTTTCCCGGGTCAAACCTACGAGCAGTACTTC
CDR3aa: CASRRSFPGQTYEQYF

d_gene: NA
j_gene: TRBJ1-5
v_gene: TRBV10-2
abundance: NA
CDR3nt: TGCGCCAGCAGAGGGCAGGGGTTCAATCAGCCCCAGCATTTT
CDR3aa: CASRGQGFNQPQHF

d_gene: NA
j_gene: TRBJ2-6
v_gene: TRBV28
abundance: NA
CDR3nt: TGTGCCAGCAGTTCCCCGTCGTCAACGGCTGGGGCCAACGTCCTGACTTTC
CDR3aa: CASSSPSSTAGANVLTF

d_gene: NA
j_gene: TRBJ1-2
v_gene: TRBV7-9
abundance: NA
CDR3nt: TGTGCCAGCGGGGCGGGGGGCGCGCCCTATGGCTACACCTTC
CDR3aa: CASGAGGAPYGYTF

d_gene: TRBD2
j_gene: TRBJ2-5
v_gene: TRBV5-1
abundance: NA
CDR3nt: TGCGCCAGCAGCTTGGCCGGGGTAGCGGGGGGGCAAGAGACCCAGTACTTC
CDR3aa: CASSLAGVAGGQETQYF

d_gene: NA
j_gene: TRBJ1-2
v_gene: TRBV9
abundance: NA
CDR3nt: TGTGCCAGCAGCGGACAGCCCGACCCGGCCTATGGCTACACCTTC
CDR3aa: CASSGQPDPAYGYTF

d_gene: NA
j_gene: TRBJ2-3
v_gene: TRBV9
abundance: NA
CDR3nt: TGTGCCAGCAGCGTAGATCCTCTGGGGGCTACGCAGTATTTT
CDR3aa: CASSVDPLGATQYF

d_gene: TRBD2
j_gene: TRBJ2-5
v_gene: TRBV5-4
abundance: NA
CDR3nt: TGTGCCAGCAGCTTGGAGGGAGGGGTACAAGAGACCCAGTACTTC
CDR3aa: CASSLEGGVQETQYF

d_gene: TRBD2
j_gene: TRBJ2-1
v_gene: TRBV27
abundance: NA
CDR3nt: TGTGCCAGCACCACGCGGGGCGGGGGGACCTACAATGAGCAGTTCTTC
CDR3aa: CASTTRGGGTYNEQFF

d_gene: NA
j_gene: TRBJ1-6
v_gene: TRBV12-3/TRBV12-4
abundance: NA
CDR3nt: TGTGCCAGCAGAGAAGCAGGGGATTCACCCCTCCACTTT
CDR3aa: CASREAGDSPLHF

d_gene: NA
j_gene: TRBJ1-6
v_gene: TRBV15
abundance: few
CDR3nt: TGTGCCACCAGAGAGGTCAGGGGATCTTATAATTCACCCCTCCACTTT
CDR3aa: CATREVRGSYNSPLHF

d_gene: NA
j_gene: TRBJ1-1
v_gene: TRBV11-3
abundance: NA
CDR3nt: TGTGCCAGCAGCCGAGGCGCGGGGACCGGGGGGGGCACTGAAGCTTTCTTT
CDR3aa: CASSRGAGTGGGTEAFF

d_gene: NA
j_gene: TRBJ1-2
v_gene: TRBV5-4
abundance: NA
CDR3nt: TGTGCCAGCAGCCCGACAGCTAACTATGGCTACACCTTC
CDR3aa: CASSPTANYGYTF

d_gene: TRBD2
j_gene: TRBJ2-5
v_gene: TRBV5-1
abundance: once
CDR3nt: TGCGCCAGCAGGAGGACTAGCGGGGGTTTCCAAGAGACCCAGTACTTC
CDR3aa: CASRRTSGGFQETQYF

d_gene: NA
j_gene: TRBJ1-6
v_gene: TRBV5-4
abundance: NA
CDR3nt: TGTGCCAGCAGCGCAAATCCGACAGCGACTAATTCACCCCTCCACTTT
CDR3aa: CASSANPTATNSPLHF

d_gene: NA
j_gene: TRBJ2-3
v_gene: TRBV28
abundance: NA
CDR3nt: TGTGCCAGCAGTTTACCCCCACAGGATACGCAGTATTTT
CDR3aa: CASSLPPQDTQYF

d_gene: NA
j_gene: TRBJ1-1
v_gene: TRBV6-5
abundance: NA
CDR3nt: TGTGCCAGCAGGCTGGAAGGACTGATGAACACTGAAGCTTTCTTT
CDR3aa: CASRLEGLMNTEAFF

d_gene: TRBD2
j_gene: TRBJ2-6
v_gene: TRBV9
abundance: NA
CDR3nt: TGTGCCAGCAGCGCCCCGGCTAGCGGTTTTGCCAACGTCCTGACTTTC
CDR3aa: CASSAPASGFANVLTF

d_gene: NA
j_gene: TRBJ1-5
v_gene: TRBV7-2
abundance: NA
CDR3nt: TGTGCCAGCAGCTTAGCCCCGTATAGCAATCAGCCCCAGCATTTT
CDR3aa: CASSLAPYSNQPQHF

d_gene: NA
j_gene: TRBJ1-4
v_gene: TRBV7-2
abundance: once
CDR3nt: TGTGCCAGCAGCTTAAACAGTAATGAAAAACTGTTTTTT
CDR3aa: CASSLNSNEKLFF

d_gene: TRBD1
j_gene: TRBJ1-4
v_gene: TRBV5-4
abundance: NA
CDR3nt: TGTGCCAGCAGCGTACCGGCACAGGGGGAAGGAAAACTGTTTTTT
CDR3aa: CASSVPAQGEGKLFF

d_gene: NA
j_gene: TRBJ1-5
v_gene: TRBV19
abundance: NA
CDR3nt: TGTGCCAGTAGTATAGTAGGGGATAGCAATCAGCCCCAGCATTTT
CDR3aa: CASSIVGDSNQPQHF

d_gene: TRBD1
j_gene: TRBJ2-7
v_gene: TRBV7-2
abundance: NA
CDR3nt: TGTGCCAGCAGCTCGATCGCAGGGGGCTCCTACGAGCAGTACTTC
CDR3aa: CASSSIAGGSYEQYF

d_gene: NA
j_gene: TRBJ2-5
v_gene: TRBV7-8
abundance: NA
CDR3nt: TGTGCCAGCAGCGTAAAACAAGAGACCCAGTACTTC
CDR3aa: CASSVKQETQYF

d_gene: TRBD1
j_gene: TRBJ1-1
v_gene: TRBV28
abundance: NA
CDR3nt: TGTGCCAGCAGTTCTCAACAGGGGGACACTGAAGCTTTCTTT
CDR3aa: CASSSQQGDTEAFF

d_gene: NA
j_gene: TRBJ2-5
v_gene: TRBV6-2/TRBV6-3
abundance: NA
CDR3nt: TGTGCCAGCAGTTTTCAGTACCAAGAGACCCAGTACTTC
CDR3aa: CASSFQYQETQYF

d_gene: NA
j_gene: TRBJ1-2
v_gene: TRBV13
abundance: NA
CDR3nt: TGTGCCAGCAGCTTACGGGGGTTAGATGGCTACACCTTC
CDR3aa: CASSLRGLDGYTF